The T cell receptor (beta chain) under discussion was sequenced for a study of control samples from healthy donors and cancer patients. Trimming at V came to 1 base and at J to 8 bases, leaving 6 bases not matched to a gene. The germline CDR1 and CDR2 sequences are SGHTA and FQGTGA. The CDR3 extends over 16 amino acids. Only in-frame clones appear in the TCRdb table, and some are missing; sequencing was by immunoSEQ multiplex PCR. The table has 150,000 or so clones, 80% to 95% seen once. The sample comprised blood. This sequence joins TRBV7-3 and TRBJ2-1; 12 nucleotides agree with TRBD2. The receptor's source is an older woman in good health. The CDR3 loop reads CASSLNLGLAGDEQFF. The CDR3, as DNA: TGTGCCAGCAGCTTAAATCTGGGACTAGCGGGCGATGAGCAGTTCTTC.